This T cell receptor (beta chain) appears in the sequencing data of a study of blood T cell repertoires in COVID-19. Study-wide background: The samples span acute and convalescent COVID-19 from the United States, Italy and Spain.

TCRdb keeps only in-frame clones here, not all; method: immunoSEQ multiplex PCR. Here the sample spans roughly 150,000 clones, around four fifths being singletons. In terms of age and location, participants ranged from roughly 18 to 90 years and lived in about two dozen US areas. CDR1 is SGHVS and CDR2 is FQNEAQ in the germline V gene. V shed 5 bases and J shed 7 bases, with 17 bases lying between them. There are 15 residues in the CDR3. The gene calls are TRBV7-8 and TRBJ1-4; no reliable D call. The sequencing sample was made of PBMCs or T cells enriched from blood (not recorded which). The sequence was obtained from a woman in her thirties or forties who had recovered from COVID-19. In DNA, the CDR3 is TGTGCCAGCAGCCCAAGACGGGGAAAGAGTGAAAAACTGTTTTTT. Protein: CASSPRRGKSEKLFF.